This T cell receptor beta chain was profiled in a study of beta chain features in type 1 diabetes (dated by TCRdb to the late 2010s). About the study as a whole: No differences in mean age, gender distribution, total cell number or subset yield were found between patients and healthy donors. In the study, recently diagnosed type 1 diabetes patients and matched healthy donors were compared on the TCRB repertoires of their sorted circulating CD4+ T cell subsets. Across all samples, fewer than 130 million sorted cells were examined, and cell number per subset correlated strongly with RNA yield. Naive and central memory subsets were obtained from all 30 or so donors, but regulatory and stem cell-like memory subsets were isolated from only 8 patients and roughly eight healthy donors. Study-level results and caveats: At VDJ recombination sites, type 1 diabetes patients had fewer insertions and more deleted nucleotides, which implies abnormalities in thymic rearrangement. Only small numbers of individuals were included in the HLA sub-analyses, which left unresolved whether HLA type had any influence on TCRB rearrangement. Naive, central memory and regulatory TCRB repertoires appeared to be more alike among patients than among healthy donors. Because cDNA rather than genomic DNA was sequenced, highly expressing activated cells could have been over-represented, although no difference in activation and CD3 levels was found between groups. Shorter templates might have been favored by PCR, but patient and control samples were amplified and corrected together, so both groups would have been affected equally by any skew. In all four CD4+ subsets, TCRB CDR3 length was moderately but significantly shorter in type 1 diabetes patients.

The entire isolated RNA was reverse transcribed using the High Capacity cDNA Reverse Transcription Kit, and thus expressed TCRB transcripts were sequenced. Naive, central memory and regulatory T cell samples underwent deep immunoSEQ sequencing, averaging about 3.3 million total reads per sample. Sorted cells were lysed in RLT buffer and RNA was extracted with DNase-treated RNeasy Micro or Mini kits, depending on cell number. To prevent cross-contamination, every cell subset was processed on its own, while patient and healthy donor samples were processed together. The immunoSEQ multiplex PCR was used to amplify TCRB sequences from cDNA, yielding 87-bp fragments that span the CDR3 region. Sequencing of the amplicons was done on the Illumina HiSeq platform. On the study's bioinformatics: PCR bias was computationally corrected using synthetic template baselines, reads within Hamming distance 2 were collapsed, and singletons that could not be merged were discarded. Reads were aligned against IMGT so that V, D and J genes, CDR3 length and insertions or deletions at six rearrangement sites could be assigned. Within each subset, clonotype counts were normalized to the number of sorted cells before true diversity and Gini coefficients were calculated with the tcR R package. The overlap coefficient, calculated on TCRB nucleotide sequences, was used to measure repertoire sharing. Out-of-frame TCRB sequences from naive cells were analyzed as a proxy for the pre-selection repertoire. TCRdb holds this immuneACCESS table with in-frame rearrangements only. Some clones are missing; in checked studies, unresolved V genes explain under half, and the rest has no known cause. That table furnishes V, J and clone size, whereas the DNA furnished D and trimming. Within this sample are a few hundred thousand clones, with roughly 14% of them counted one time only. The top ten constitute roughly 0.015% of the sample.

Each donor gave one peripheral blood draw, roughly 120 mL on average, collected into heparinised tubes. Using a panel that included CD45RO, CCR7, CD25, CD127, CD95 and CD27, naive, central memory, regulatory and stem cell-like memory CD4+ T cells were sorted on a BD FACSAria II. Every sorted population had a purity above 95%. Right away, PBMCs were isolated by Lymphoprep density gradient centrifugation and were stained directly, with no culture step. So that batch effects would be minimized, each experiment stained and sorted samples in pairs, pairing one healthy donor with one patient. CDR1 and CDR2 (KGHSH, LQKENI) derive from the germline V gene. V ends up 6 bases short and J 6 bases short, with an unmatched junction base count of 10. Taken from cysteine to phenylalanine, the CDR3 has 16 residues. Only CDR3 DNA is held: 48 bases, read in frame from base 1. This clone was observed a handful of times. It lacks a known antigen. No much larger clonotype is one base removed from it; base qualities were not supplied.

The rearranged chain carries TRBV18 and TRBJ2-1; 11 middle bases align to TRBD2. The sequence was collected from a young woman with type 1 diabetes. The specimen sequenced was naive CD4+ T cells from blood. The sample's cell subset or site label is to be understood as: true naive CD4+ T cells. DNA sequence: TGTGCCAGCTCCGTCAATAGCGGGAGGGCCTCCAATGAGCAGTTCTTC. The translation is CASSVNSGRASNEQFF.